This TCR beta chain was profiled in a study of T cells after somatic rescue of genetic block. The germline CDR1 and CDR2 sequences are KGHSH and LQKENI. The CDR3 runs to 15 residues. Trimming took 2 bases from V and 5 from J; bases not matched to a gene: 9. Profiled with immunoSEQ multiplex PCR; TCRdb holds only in-frame clones, not every one. This sample carries around 67,000 clones, approximately 91% of them seen once, and the ten largest clones take less than 3.5%. Material for sequencing was peripheral blood mononuclear cells (PBMCs). The chain uses TRBV18 and TRBJ2-7; the match to TRBD2 covers 7 bases. The sequence derives from a man in his thirties or forties. The chain's CDR3 is CASSPMAGVSDEQYF. CDR3 nucleotides: TGTGCCAGCTCACCAATGGCGGGAGTGAGCGACGAGCAGTACTTC.